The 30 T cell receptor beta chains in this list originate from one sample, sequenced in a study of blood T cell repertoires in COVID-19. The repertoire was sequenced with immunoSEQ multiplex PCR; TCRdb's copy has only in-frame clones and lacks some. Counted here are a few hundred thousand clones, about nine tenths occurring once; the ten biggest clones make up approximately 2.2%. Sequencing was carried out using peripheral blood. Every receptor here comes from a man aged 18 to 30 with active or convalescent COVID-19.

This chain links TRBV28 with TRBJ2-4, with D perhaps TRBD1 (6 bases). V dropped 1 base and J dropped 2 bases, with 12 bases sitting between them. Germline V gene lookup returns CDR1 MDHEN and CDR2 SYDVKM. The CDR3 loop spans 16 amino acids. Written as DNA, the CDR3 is TGTGCCAGCAGTTTATTCCCAACAGGGTCCAAAAACATTCAGTACTTC. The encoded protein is CASSLFPTGSKNIQYF.

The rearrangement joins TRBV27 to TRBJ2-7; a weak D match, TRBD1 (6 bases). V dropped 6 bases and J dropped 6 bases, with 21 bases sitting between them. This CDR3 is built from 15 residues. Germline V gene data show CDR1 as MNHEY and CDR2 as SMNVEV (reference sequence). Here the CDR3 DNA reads TGTGCCAGCAGGGCAAAGGGGGACGGACGTCTCGAGCAGTACTTC. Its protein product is CASRAKGDGRLEQYF.

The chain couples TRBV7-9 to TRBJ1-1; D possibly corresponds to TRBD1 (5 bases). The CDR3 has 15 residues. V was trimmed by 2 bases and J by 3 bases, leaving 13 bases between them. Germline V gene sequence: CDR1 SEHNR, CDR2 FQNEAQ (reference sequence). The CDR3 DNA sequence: TGTGCCAGCAGCTTAAGAGATGGGGGGGACACTGAAGCTTTCTTT. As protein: CASSLRDGGDTEAFF.

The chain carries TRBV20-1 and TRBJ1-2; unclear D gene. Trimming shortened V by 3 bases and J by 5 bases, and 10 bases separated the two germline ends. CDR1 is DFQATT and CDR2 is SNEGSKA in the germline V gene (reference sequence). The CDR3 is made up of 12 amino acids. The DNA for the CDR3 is TGCAGTGCTAGTGGGCGGAGTTATGGCTACACCTTC. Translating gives CSASGRSYGYTF.

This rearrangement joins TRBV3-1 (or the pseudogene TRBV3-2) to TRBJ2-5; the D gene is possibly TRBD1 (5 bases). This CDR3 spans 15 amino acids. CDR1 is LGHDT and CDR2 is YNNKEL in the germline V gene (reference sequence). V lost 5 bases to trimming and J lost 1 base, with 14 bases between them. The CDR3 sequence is CASSTGPGAQETQYF. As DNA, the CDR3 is TGTGCCAGCAGCACAGGCCCGGGCGCCCAAGAGACCCAGTACTTC.

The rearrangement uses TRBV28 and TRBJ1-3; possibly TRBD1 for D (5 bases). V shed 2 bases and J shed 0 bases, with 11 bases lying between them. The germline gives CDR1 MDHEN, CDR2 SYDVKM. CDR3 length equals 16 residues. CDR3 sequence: CASSLVGPNSGNTIYF. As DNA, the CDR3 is TGTGCCAGCAGTTTAGTGGGGCCAAACTCTGGAAACACCATATATTTT.

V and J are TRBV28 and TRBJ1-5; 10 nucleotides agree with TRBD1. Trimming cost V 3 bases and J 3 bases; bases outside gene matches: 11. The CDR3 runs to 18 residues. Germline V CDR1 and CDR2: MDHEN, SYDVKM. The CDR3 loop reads CASSFVGQGTGYNQPQHF. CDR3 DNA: TGTGCCAGCAGTTTCGTGGGACAGGGGACGGGTTACAATCAGCCCCAGCATTTT.

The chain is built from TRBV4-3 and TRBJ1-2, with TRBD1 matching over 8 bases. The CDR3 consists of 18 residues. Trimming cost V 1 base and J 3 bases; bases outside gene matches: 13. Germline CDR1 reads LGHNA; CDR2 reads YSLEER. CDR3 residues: CASSQVVPARGQDYGYTF. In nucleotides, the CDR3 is TGCGCCAGCAGCCAAGTGGTCCCGGCCAGGGGGCAGGACTATGGCTACACCTTC.

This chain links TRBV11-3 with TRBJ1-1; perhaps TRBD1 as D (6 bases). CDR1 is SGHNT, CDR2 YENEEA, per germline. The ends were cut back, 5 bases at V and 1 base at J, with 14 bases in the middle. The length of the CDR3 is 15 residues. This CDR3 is CASSPGVGPNTEAFF. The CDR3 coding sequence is TGTGCCAGCAGCCCAGGGGTGGGGCCGAACACTGAAGCTTTCTTT.

This CDR3 reads CASSPQQGNEQFF. In DNA form, the CDR3 reads TGTGCCAGCTCACCTCAGCAGGGCAATGAGCAGTTCTTC. The chain employs TRBV18 and TRBJ2-1; tentative D call: TRBD1 (5 bases). The CDR3 is 13 residues long. V lost 3 bases, J lost 6 bases, and 9 bases lay in between. CDR1 KGHSH and CDR2 LQKENI come from the germline V gene.

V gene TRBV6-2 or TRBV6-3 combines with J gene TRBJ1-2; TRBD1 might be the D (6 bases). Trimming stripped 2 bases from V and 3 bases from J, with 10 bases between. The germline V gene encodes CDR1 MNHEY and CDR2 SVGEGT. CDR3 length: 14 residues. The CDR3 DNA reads TGTGCCAGCAGTTACATCAGGGGCTACTATGGCTACACCTTC. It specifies CASSYIRGYYGYTF.

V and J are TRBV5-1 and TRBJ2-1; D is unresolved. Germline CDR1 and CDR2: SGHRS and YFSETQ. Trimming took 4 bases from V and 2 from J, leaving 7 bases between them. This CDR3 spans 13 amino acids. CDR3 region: CASSNIPYNEQFF. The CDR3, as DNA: TGCGCCAGCAGCAACATCCCCTACAATGAGCAGTTCTTC.

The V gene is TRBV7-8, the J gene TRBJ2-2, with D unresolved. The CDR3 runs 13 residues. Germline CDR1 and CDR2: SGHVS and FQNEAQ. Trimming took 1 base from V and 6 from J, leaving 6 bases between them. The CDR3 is CASSLGAPGELFF. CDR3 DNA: TGTGCCAGCAGCTTAGGAGCCCCCGGGGAGCTGTTTTTT.

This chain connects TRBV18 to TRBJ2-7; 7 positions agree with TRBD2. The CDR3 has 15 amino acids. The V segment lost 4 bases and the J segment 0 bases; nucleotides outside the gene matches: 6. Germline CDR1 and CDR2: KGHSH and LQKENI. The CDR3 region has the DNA TGTGCCAGCTCACTCAGCGGGGAAACCTCCTACGAGCAGTACTTC. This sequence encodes CASSLSGETSYEQYF. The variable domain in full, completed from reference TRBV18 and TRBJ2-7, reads NAGVMQNPRHLVRRRGQEARLRCSPMKGHSHVYWYRQLPEEGLKFMVYLQKENIIDESGMPKERFSAEFPKEGPSILRIQQVVRGDSAAYFCASSLSGETSYEQYFGPGTRLTVT.

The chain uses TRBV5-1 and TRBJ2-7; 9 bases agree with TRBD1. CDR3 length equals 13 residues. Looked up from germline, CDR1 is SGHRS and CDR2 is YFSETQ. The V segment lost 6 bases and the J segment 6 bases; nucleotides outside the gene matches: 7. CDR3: CASTWTGAGEQYF. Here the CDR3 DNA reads TGCGCCAGCACGTGGACAGGGGCAGGCGAGCAGTACTTC.

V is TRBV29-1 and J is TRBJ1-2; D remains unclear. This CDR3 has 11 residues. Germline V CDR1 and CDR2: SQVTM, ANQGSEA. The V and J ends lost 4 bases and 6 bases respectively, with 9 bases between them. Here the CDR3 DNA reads TGCAGCGTTGTCCGTAGTGATGGCTACACCTTC. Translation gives CSVVRSDGYTF.

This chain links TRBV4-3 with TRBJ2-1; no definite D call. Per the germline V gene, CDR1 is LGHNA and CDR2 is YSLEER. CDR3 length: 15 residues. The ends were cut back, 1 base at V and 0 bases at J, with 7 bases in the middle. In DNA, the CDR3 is TGCGCCAGCAGCCAAGGCTGGGCCTCCTACAATGAGCAGTTCTTC. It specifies CASSQGWASYNEQFF.

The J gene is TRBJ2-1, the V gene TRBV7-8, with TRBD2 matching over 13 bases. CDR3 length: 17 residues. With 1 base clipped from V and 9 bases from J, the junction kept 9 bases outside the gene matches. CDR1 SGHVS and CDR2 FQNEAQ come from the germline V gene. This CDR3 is CASSLVPGLAGHGEQFF. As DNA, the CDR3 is TGTGCCAGCAGCTTAGTCCCGGGACTAGCGGGGCACGGTGAGCAGTTCTTC.

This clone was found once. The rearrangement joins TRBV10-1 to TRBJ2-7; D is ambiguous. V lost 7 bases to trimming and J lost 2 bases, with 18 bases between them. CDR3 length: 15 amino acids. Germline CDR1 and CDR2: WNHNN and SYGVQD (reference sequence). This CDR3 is CASNSYGTLPYEQYF. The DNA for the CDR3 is TGCGCCAGCAATTCATACGGCACACTACCCTACGAGCAGTACTTC.

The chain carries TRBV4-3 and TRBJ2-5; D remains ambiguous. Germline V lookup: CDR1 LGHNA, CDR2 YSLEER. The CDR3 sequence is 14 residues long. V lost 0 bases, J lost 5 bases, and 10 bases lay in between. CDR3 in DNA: TGCGCCAGCAGCCAAGAGTCGGTTGATGAGACCCAGTACTTC. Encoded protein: CASSQESVDETQYF.

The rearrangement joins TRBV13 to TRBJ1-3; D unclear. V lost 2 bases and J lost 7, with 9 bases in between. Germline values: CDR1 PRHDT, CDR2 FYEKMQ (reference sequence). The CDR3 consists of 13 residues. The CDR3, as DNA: TGTGCCAGCAGCTTAAGTGCGGGGAACACCATATATTTT. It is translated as CASSLSAGNTIYF.

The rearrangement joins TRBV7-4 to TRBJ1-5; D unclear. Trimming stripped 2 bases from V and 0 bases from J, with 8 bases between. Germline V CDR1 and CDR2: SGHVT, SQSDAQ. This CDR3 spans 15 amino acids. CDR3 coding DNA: TGTGCCAGCAGCTTATTCTCAGATAGCAATCAGCCCCAGCATTTT. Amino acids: CASSLFSDSNQPQHF. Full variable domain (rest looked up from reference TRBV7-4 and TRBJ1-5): GAGVSQSPRYKVAKRGRDVALRCDSISGHVTLYWYRQTLGQGSEVLTYSQSDAQRDKSGRPSGRFSAERPERSVSTLKIQRTEQGDSAVYLCASSLFSDSNQPQHFGDGTRLSIL.

CDR3 nucleotides: TGTGCCAGCTCACTCGGACAGGGTTACGAGCAGTACTTC. Translating it yields CASSLGQGYEQYF. V gene TRBV18 combines with J gene TRBJ2-7, with 8 bases fitting TRBD1. Germline CDR1 and CDR2: KGHSH and LQKENI. CDR3 length: 13 amino acids. V was clipped by 4 bases and J by 4 bases; unmatched bases: 3.

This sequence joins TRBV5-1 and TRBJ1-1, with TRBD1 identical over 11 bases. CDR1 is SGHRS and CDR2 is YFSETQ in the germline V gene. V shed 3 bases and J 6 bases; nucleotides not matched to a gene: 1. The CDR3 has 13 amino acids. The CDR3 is CASSWTGGAEAFF. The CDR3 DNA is TGCGCCAGCAGCTGGACAGGGGGCGCTGAAGCTTTCTTT.

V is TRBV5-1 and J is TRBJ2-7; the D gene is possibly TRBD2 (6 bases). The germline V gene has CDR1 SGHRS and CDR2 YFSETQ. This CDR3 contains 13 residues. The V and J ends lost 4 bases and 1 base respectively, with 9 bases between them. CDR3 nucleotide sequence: TGCGCCAGCAGCCCTGCGGGGTCCTACGAGCAGTACTTC. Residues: CASSPAGSYEQYF.

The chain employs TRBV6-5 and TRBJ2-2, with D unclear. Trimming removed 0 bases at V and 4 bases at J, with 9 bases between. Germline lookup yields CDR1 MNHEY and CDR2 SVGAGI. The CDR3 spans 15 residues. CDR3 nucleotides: TGTGCCAGCAGTTACTCCCACGGAGCCACCGGGGAGCTGTTTTTT. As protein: CASSYSHGATGELFF.

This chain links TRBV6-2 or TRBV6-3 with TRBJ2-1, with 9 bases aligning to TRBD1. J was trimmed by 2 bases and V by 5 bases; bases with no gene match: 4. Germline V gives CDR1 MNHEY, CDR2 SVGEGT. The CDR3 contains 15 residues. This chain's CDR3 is CASSLGQGTYNEQFF. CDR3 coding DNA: TGTGCCAGCAGTCTGGGACAGGGCACCTACAATGAGCAGTTCTTC.

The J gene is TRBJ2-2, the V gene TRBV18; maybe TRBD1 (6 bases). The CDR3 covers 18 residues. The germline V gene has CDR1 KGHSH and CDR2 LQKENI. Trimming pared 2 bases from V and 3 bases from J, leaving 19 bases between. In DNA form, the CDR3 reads TGTGCCAGCTCACCAGCCCGGACAGCACAGGACTACACCGGGGAGCTGTTTTTT. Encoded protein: CASSPARTAQDYTGELFF.

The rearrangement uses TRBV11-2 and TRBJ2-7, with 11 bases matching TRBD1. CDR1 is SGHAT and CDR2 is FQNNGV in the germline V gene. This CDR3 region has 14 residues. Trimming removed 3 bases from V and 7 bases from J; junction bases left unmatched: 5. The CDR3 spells CASSFGQGAREQYF. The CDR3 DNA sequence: TGTGCCAGCAGCTTTGGACAGGGGGCGAGGGAGCAGTACTTC.

The CDR3: CASSLFPGGRWRETQYF. The CDR3 nucleotides read TGTGCCAGCAGTTTATTCCCCGGGGGGAGGTGGCGAGAGACCCAGTACTTC. The V gene is TRBV27, the J gene TRBJ2-5, with 7 bases aligning to TRBD2. CDR1 is MNHEY, CDR2 SMNVEV, per germline (reference sequence). The CDR3 is 17 amino acids. Losses at the gene ends were 1 base for V and 4 bases for J; bases not matched to a gene: 12.